Here is one TCR beta chain with its context. Sequence at one end of the junction differs from germline and may be a read error. RNA transcripts provided the template for amplifying TCR beta CDR3 regions. First-round RT-PCR with HTBI primers preceded a second-round multiplex PCR. TCRdb redid the calling of the multiplex PCR reads with MiXCR, one entry per CDR3 protein. This repertoire shows 500,000 to 800,000 distinct CDR3 sequences, roughly 41% found once; its top ten account for 2.5% to 3.5%. These data originate in a study of Graves' ophthalmopathy and Graves' hyperthyroidism. CDR1 SGHTA and CDR2 FQGNSA come from the germline V gene. CDR3 length: 15 residues.

The sample comprised peripheral blood. The chain couples TRBV7-2 to TRBJ1-6, with D possibly being TRBD1 (6 bases). This receptor was taken from an adult man with Graves' ophthalmopathy. CDR3 bases: TGTGTCAGCGGCCAAGGCTACAGGGTGGGTTCACCCCTCCACTTT. Protein: CVSGQGYRVGSPLHF. Using reference TRBV7-2 and TRBJ1-6 for the parts outside the CDR3, the full variable domain is GAGVSQSPSNKVTEKGKDVELRCDPISGHTALYWYRQSLGQGLEFLIYFQGNSAPDKSGLPSDRFSAERTGGSVSTLTIQRTQQEDSAVYLCVSGQGYRVGSPLHFGNGTRLTVT.